The clone carrying this T cell receptor beta chain was recorded many times. No antigen is known for it. These data originate in a study of CD8 T cells in ankylosing spondylitis. Study results and limitations: Reports of some motif variants in reactive arthritis synovial fluid and blood predate this one. In ankylosing spondylitis patients, matched synovial fluid reportedly showed significant enrichment of disease-linked clones.

Quantitative 5'-RACE with molecular barcodes was used to make the TCR beta libraries. TCRdb recomputed calls from the 5' RACE reads with MiXCR, one row per CDR3 protein. The table records under 55,000 distinct CDR3 sequences, 7.4% of them present only once. Germline V CDR1 and CDR2: ENHRY, SYGVKD. With 4 bases clipped from V and 3 bases from J, the junction kept 2 bases outside the gene matches. This CDR3 contains 14 residues. The chain employs TRBV10-3 and TRBJ1-2, with 10 nucleotides matching TRBD1. The sample consisted of blood, either unsorted or a sorted T cell fraction (not recorded which). This receptor was taken from a female donor with ankylosing spondylitis or in good health (not recorded which). The CDR3 DNA follows: TGTGCCATCAGTGTAGGACAGGGGGACTATGGCTACACCTTC. Encoded protein: CAISVGQGDYGYTF.